The next 8 T cell receptor beta chains were all read from a single sample in a study of beta chain features in type 1 diabetes. Expressed TCRB transcripts were sequenced because the isolated RNA had all been reverse transcribed beforehand. Clones were sequenced by immunoSEQ multiplex PCR, and TCRdb holds only the in-frame ones, with some missing. The sample lists fewer than 7,500 clones; 70% to 80% were seen once. Material: Tregs from blood. These receptors were taken from a man between 18 and 29 years old in good health.

V and J are TRBV27 and TRBJ2-7, with D possibly being TRBD2 (6 bases). Trimming pared 5 bases from V and 3 bases from J, leaving 23 bases between. Germline CDR1 MNHEY, CDR2 SMNVEV (reference sequence). There are 17 residues in the CDR3. The CDR3 sequence: CASSPFGGRRLIYEQYF. The CDR3 DNA reads TGTGCCAGCAGTCCCTTCGGGGGAAGGAGGTTAATCTACGAGCAGTACTTC.

J is TRBJ2-5 and V is TRBV6-6, with 10 bases aligning to TRBD1. The J call is uncertain, as TRBJ2-7 better fits the DNA end. Germline assignment: CDR1 MNHNY and CDR2 SVGAGI (reference sequence). The CDR3 has 15 amino acids. CDR3 sequence reads: CASSYRGTGVYEQYF. The CDR3 region has the DNA TGTGCCAGCAGTTACCGCGGGACAGGGGTATACGAGCAGTACTTC.

The rearrangement uses TRBV19 and TRBJ2-6; D not certain. CDR1 is LNHDA and CDR2 is SQIVND in the germline V gene (reference sequence). The V end was cut by 5 bases, the J end by 0 bases, with 5 bases between. The CDR3 covers 14 residues. The DNA for the CDR3 is TGTGCCAGTAGTTCCGGCTCTGGGGCCAACGTCCTGACTTTC. Amino acids: CASSSGSGANVLTF.

This rearrangement joins TRBV5-1 to TRBJ2-5; the D gene is possibly TRBD1 (6 bases). The CDR3 covers 15 residues. V lost 1 base and J 5 bases, leaving 15 bases between the germline ends. Looked up from germline, CDR1 is SGHRS and CDR2 is YFSETQ. The CDR3 sequence: CASSLIHRESETQYF. Here the CDR3 DNA reads TGCGCCAGCAGCTTGATCCACAGGGAGTCCGAGACCCAGTACTTC.

The rearrangement uses TRBV4-3 and TRBJ1-6; D not resolved. The CDR3 sequence is 18 residues long. V shed 6 bases and J shed 0 bases, with 18 bases lying between them. CDR1 is LGHNA, CDR2 YSLEER, per germline. CDR3 in amino acids: CASRPSARISSYNSPLHF. CDR3 in DNA: TGCGCCAGCAGGCCCTCGGCCAGGATCAGCTCCTATAATTCACCCCTCCACTTT.

J is TRBJ2-5 and V is TRBV5-6, with D unresolved. CDR3 length: 12 residues. Per the germline V gene, CDR1 is SGHDT and CDR2 is YYEEEE. Trimming stripped 7 bases from V and 1 base from J, with 8 bases between. The CDR3 region is CASGHPQETQYF. In nucleotides, the CDR3 is TGTGCCAGCGGCCATCCCCAAGAGACCCAGTACTTC.

The rearrangement uses TRBV11-2 and TRBJ2-4, with a possible D match to TRBD1 (6 bases). Trimming removed 8 bases from V and 0 bases from J, with 14 bases in between. Germline values: CDR1 SGHAT, CDR2 FQNNGV. This CDR3 has 15 residues. This CDR3 reads CASARQAGAKNIQYF. DNA of the CDR3: TGTGCCAGCGCCAGACAGGCCGGAGCCAAAAACATTCAGTACTTC.

This clone has just a few counts. The chain joins TRBV10-3 to TRBJ2-7, with D tentatively TRBD1 (5 bases). The CDR3 length is 13 residues. The germline gives CDR1 ENHRY, CDR2 SYGVKD. V was clipped by 6 bases and J by 0 bases, with 9 bases between them. CDR3 loop: CAIRTGDSYEQYF. CDR3 bases: TGTGCCATCAGAACAGGTGACTCCTACGAGCAGTACTTC.